This is a list of T cell receptor beta chains from one sample in a study of T cells in Graves' hyperthyroidism and ophthalmopathy. A single record per CDR3 protein comes from TCRdb applying MiXCR to the multiplex PCR reads. The profile shows approximately 590,000 distinct CDR3 sequences, roughly 46% of them singletons. Sample: peripheral blood or thyroid tissue (not recorded which). These receptors all come from a woman under 30 with Graves' hyperthyroidism. Each CDR3 is given with its conserved first and last residue. Fields, in order: D gene, V gene, J gene, clone size, CDR3 DNA, CDR3 protein. The D gene is left open where the match is weak. Not all rows give a size; the values are once, few, many and, for expanded clones, a class.

D: .
V: TRBV7-9
J: TRBJ1-2
size: few
DNA: TGTGCCAGCAGCTTAAATACGGATACCTATGGCTACACCTTC
CDR3: CASSLNTDTYGYTF

D: TRBD1
V: TRBV24-1
J: TRBJ1-2
size: few
DNA: TGTGCCACCAGTGGCAGGACAGGACGAGCTAACTATGGCTACACCTTC
CDR3: CATSGRTGRANYGYTF

D: .
V: TRBV29-1
J: TRBJ2-7
size: once
DNA: TGCAGCGTGGGGGGTGGGGTCCCCTCCTACGAGCAGTACTTC
CDR3: CSVGGGVPSYEQYF

D: TRBD1
V: TRBV29-1
J: TRBJ1-2
size: once
DNA: TGCAGCGTAGGGACAGGGGGATCAGAGGATGGCTACACCTTC
CDR3: CSVGTGGSEDGYTF

D: TRBD2
V: TRBV10-3
J: TRBJ2-7
size: .
DNA: TGTGCCATCAGTGGCCCGACTAGCGGAACCTACGAGCAGTACTTC
CDR3: CAISGPTSGTYEQYF

D: .
V: TRBV2
J: TRBJ1-2
size: .
DNA: TGTGCCAGCAGTGGATCCAGGGTCTATGGCTACACCTTC
CDR3: CASSGSRVYGYTF

D: .
V: TRBV9
J: TRBJ1-6
size: .
DNA: TGTGCCAGCAGCGTAGAAGTTTTCAATTCACCCCTCCACTTT
CDR3: CASSVEVFNSPLHF

D: .
V: TRBV6-1
J: TRBJ1-1
size: .
DNA: TGTGCCAGCACCTTCGGCCGGTCGAACACTGAAGCTTTCTTT
CDR3: CASTFGRSNTEAFF

D: .
V: TRBV10-3
J: TRBJ2-7
size: few
DNA: TGTGCCATCAGTGAGTCGAAGGGTACAGCGGGCGTCTCCTACGAGCAGTACTTC
CDR3: CAISESKGTAGVSYEQYF

D: .
V: TRBV20-1
J: TRBJ1-1
size: .
DNA: TGCAGTGACTCGGGTAACACTGAAGCTTTCTTT
CDR3: CSDSGNTEAFF

D: .
V: TRBV4-1
J: TRBJ2-5
size: .
DNA: TGCGCCAGCAGCCAAGCGGTCCCGCGCAGGGGGGCAGAGACCCAGTACTTC
CDR3: CASSQAVPRRGAETQYF

D: TRBD2
V: TRBV7-6
J: TRBJ2-7
size: once
DNA: TGTGCCAGCAGTCGTGGGGAGGGAGACGAGCAGTACTTC
CDR3: CASSRGEGDEQYF

D: .
V: TRBV7-3
J: TRBJ2-7
size: .
DNA: TGTGCCAGCAGCTCGGACGGAGCCGGCCTAACCTACGAGCAGTACTTC
CDR3: CASSSDGAGLTYEQYF

D: .
V: TRBV12-3/TRBV12-4
J: TRBJ2-5
size: .
DNA: TGTGCCAGCAGTCTGGAGACGGGCCATGAGACCCAGTACTTC
CDR3: CASSLETGHETQYF